The rows below give T cell receptor beta chains drawn from one sample of a study of blood T cell repertoires in COVID-19. Only in-frame clones appear in the TCRdb table, and some are missing; sequencing was by immunoSEQ multiplex PCR. The repertoire holds a few hundred thousand clones, about nine tenths seen once, with around 10% in the top ten. The sample consisted of peripheral blood. These receptors were collected from a woman in her 30s with COVID-19, enrolled during active disease. The CDR3 runs from the conserved cysteine through the conserved F or W. Fields, in order: clone size, D gene, V gene, J gene, CDR3 protein, CDR3 DNA. The D gene is left open where the match is weak. Part of the rows lack a size; the others show once, few, many or a class for expanded clones.

clone_size: NA; d_call: NA; v_call: TRBV19; j_call: TRBJ1-5; cdr3_aa: CASSGAVGQPQHF; cdr3_nt: TGTGCCAGTAGTGGGGCAGTGGGTCAGCCCCAGCATTTT
clone_size: once; d_call: TRBD2; v_call: TRBV5-4; j_call: TRBJ2-3; cdr3_aa: CASSTGLAVDTQYF; cdr3_nt: TGTGCCAGCAGCACGGGACTAGCGGTGGATACGCAGTATTTT
clone_size: NA; d_call: NA; v_call: TRBV5-6; j_call: TRBJ1-3; cdr3_aa: CASSRIGTPASSGNTIYF; cdr3_nt: TGTGCCAGCAGCCGCATCGGGACTCCCGCAAGCTCTGGAAACACCATATATTTT
clone_size: NA; d_call: NA; v_call: TRBV19; j_call: TRBJ1-2; cdr3_aa: CASSGPLLSNYGYTF; cdr3_nt: TGTGCCAGTAGTGGGCCCCTGTTGAGTAACTATGGCTACACCTTC
clone_size: few; d_call: TRBD1; v_call: TRBV19; j_call: TRBJ2-1; cdr3_aa: CASGTGLGNEQFF; cdr3_nt: TGTGCCAGTGGGACAGGGTTGGGCAATGAGCAGTTCTTC
clone_size: NA; d_call: TRBD2; v_call: TRBV3-1/TRBV3-2; j_call: TRBJ2-1; cdr3_aa: CASSLTSGGGNEQFF; cdr3_nt: TGTGCCAGCAGCCTTACTAGCGGGGGGGGAAATGAGCAGTTCTTC
clone_size: NA; d_call: TRBD2; v_call: TRBV7-2; j_call: TRBJ2-5; cdr3_aa: CASSPRTSGGPGETQYF; cdr3_nt: TGTGCCAGCAGCCCACGGACTAGCGGGGGCCCGGGGGAGACCCAGTACTTC
clone_size: once; d_call: NA; v_call: TRBV4-1; j_call: TRBJ2-7; cdr3_aa: CASSQEAGVEQYF; cdr3_nt: TGCGCCAGCAGCCAAGAGGCAGGGGTCGAGCAGTACTTC
clone_size: NA; d_call: NA; v_call: TRBV5-1; j_call: TRBJ1-6; cdr3_aa: CASSLRGGEGREGASPLHF; cdr3_nt: TGCGCCAGCAGCTTGCGGGGAGGGGAGGGCCGCGAAGGGGCTTCACCCCTCCACTTT
clone_size: NA; d_call: NA; v_call: TRBV6-2/TRBV6-3; j_call: TRBJ2-5; cdr3_aa: CASSYSRDNGWAQYF; cdr3_nt: TGTGCCAGCAGTTACTCGAGGGACAATGGCTGGGCCCAGTACTTC
clone_size: NA; d_call: TRBD1; v_call: TRBV10-1; j_call: TRBJ2-7; cdr3_aa: CASSGGPGQGPPHEQYF; cdr3_nt: TGCGCCAGCAGTGGGGGGCCGGGACAGGGGCCCCCCCACGAGCAGTACTTC
clone_size: NA; d_call: NA; v_call: TRBV6-5; j_call: TRBJ2-7; cdr3_aa: CASRKDSYEQYF; cdr3_nt: TGTGCCAGCAGAAAGGACAGCTACGAGCAGTACTTC
clone_size: NA; d_call: NA; v_call: TRBV2; j_call: TRBJ2-7; cdr3_aa: CASKAVLTYEQYF; cdr3_nt: TGTGCCAGCAAGGCGGTCTTGACCTACGAGCAGTACTTC
clone_size: NA; d_call: NA; v_call: TRBV10-2; j_call: TRBJ1-6; cdr3_aa: CASSPNSPLHF; cdr3_nt: TGCGCCAGCAGTCCAAATTCACCCCTCCACTTT
clone_size: NA; d_call: TRBD2; v_call: TRBV5-4; j_call: TRBJ2-2; cdr3_aa: CASSLGLAATTGELFF; cdr3_nt: TGTGCCAGCAGCTTGGGGCTAGCGGCGACCACCGGGGAGCTGTTTTTT
clone_size: NA; d_call: TRBD1; v_call: TRBV5-1; j_call: TRBJ1-5; cdr3_aa: CASSSGQGDNQPQHF; cdr3_nt: TGCGCCAGCAGCTCCGGACAGGGTGACAATCAGCCCCAGCATTTT
clone_size: NA; d_call: NA; v_call: TRBV7-8; j_call: TRBJ2-2; cdr3_aa: CASSLAGASTGELFF; cdr3_nt: TGTGCCAGCAGCTTAGCGGGGGCGTCTACCGGGGAGCTGTTTTTT